This TCR beta chain was profiled in a study of cytomegalovirus exposure and HLA in healthy donors. The CDR3 spans 13 residues. V was trimmed by 8 bases and J by 1 base, leaving 11 bases between them. CDR1 is LNHNV and CDR2 is YYDKDF in the germline V gene (reference sequence). Researchers ran the PCR with 60 Vbeta and 13 Jbeta primers. Clones were sequenced by immunoSEQ multiplex PCR, and TCRdb holds only the in-frame ones, with some missing. The repertoire has roughly 120,000 clones, around four fifths of them found once; the top ten carry 5% to 7.5%. The chain has TRBV15 and TRBJ2-5; D may be TRBD1 (6 bases). The specimen was PBMCs. This clonotype was obtained from a man aged 25-45 years in good health and CMV-seropositive. The CDR3 protein is CATGGQPQETQYF. The CDR3 bases are TGTGCCACCGGCGGACAGCCCCAAGAGACCCAGTACTTC. Full variable domain (rest looked up from reference TRBV15 and TRBJ2-5): DAMVIQNPRYQVTQFGKPVTLSCSQTLNHNVMYWYQQKSSQAPKLLFHYYDKDFNNEADTPDNFQSRRPNTSFCFLDIRSPGLGDTAMYLCATGGQPQETQYFGPGTRLLVL.